The 10 T cell receptor beta chains below were found in one sample sequenced in a study of shared clonotypes between healthy human individuals. Clones were read by immunoSEQ multiplex PCR, and TCRdb kept only the in-frame ones, dropping some. The table records hundreds of thousands of clones, 90% to 97% of them present only once. The naive CD8 population came from CD45RO-negative cells selected for CCR7, without terminally differentiated effector memory CD45RA+ cells. The source material was naive CD8+ T cells sorted from blood. Source of these receptors: a woman younger than 45 in good health.

The chain employs TRBV7-9 and TRBJ2-1; 14 positions agree with TRBD2. The CDR3 runs to 19 residues. CDR1 and CDR2 (germline): SEHNR, FQNEAQ (reference sequence). V dropped 5 bases and J dropped 2; count of bases not matched to a gene: 11. DNA for the CDR3: TGTGCCAGCAGCGCATCGGGACTAGCGGGAGTCATGGCCTACAATGAGCAGTTCTTC. Protein: CASSASGLAGVMAYNEQFF.

The genes are TRBV27 and TRBJ2-7, with D possibly being TRBD1 (6 bases). The V gene lost 3 bases and the J gene lost 2 bases, with 14 bases spanning the gap. CDR3 size: 15 residues. Germline V CDR1 and CDR2: MNHEY, SMNVEV (reference sequence). CDR3 residues: CASSLESGTTYEQYF. Written as DNA, the CDR3 is TGTGCCAGCAGTTTGGAATCAGGGACAACCTACGAGCAGTACTTC.

The rearrangement links TRBV5-8 to TRBJ1-5, with D perhaps TRBD1 (5 bases). Germline V gene data show CDR1 as SGHTS and CDR2 as YDEGEE. V lost 2 bases, J lost 10 bases, and 22 bases lay in between. CDR3 size: 16 residues. The CDR3 region is CASSFSAGLTMGPQHF. The CDR3, as DNA: TGTGCCAGCAGCTTCTCGGCGGGACTCACGATGGGTCCCCAGCATTTT.

J is TRBJ2-7 and V is TRBV27; D remains ambiguous. Looked up from germline, CDR1 is MNHEY and CDR2 is SMNVEV (reference sequence). The CDR3 runs 13 residues. V gave up 2 bases and J gave up 0 bases, with 5 bases separating them. The CDR3 DNA reads as TGTGCCAGCAGTTTAACCTTCTCCTACGAGCAGTACTTC. Residues: CASSLTFSYEQYF.

This chain links TRBV20-1 with TRBJ1-1; D uncertain. Germline V gene data show CDR1 as DFQATT and CDR2 as SNEGSKA (reference sequence). The CDR3 totals 8 residues. The CDR3 bases are TGCAGGACCACTGAAGCTTTCTTT. This gives the protein CRTTEAFF.

The V gene is TRBV19, the J gene TRBJ2-3; D gene unclear. Trimming cost V 6 bases and J 2 bases, with 15 bases left between them. Germline CDR1 reads LNHDA; CDR2 reads SQIVND (reference sequence). The CDR3 sequence is 15 residues long. The CDR3 protein is CASSDTPSDTDTQYF. The CDR3 coding sequence is TGTGCCAGTAGCGACACCCCCTCGGACACAGATACGCAGTATTTT.

The genes are TRBV6-5 and TRBJ2-7, with 10 bases identical to TRBD2. Germline V gene data show CDR1 as MNHEY and CDR2 as SVGAGI. V gave up 5 bases and J gave up 3 bases; unmatched junction bases: 7. The CDR3 sequence is 15 residues long. CDR3 region: CASSPGLADVYEQYF. For the CDR3, the DNA is TGTGCCAGCAGTCCCGGACTAGCGGATGTCTACGAGCAGTACTTC.

The genes are TRBV28 and TRBJ2-5; D perhaps matches TRBD2 (6 bases). In germline, CDR1 is MDHEN, CDR2 SYDVKM. V was shortened by 5 bases and J by 4 bases, with 14 bases between the two germline ends. This CDR3 has 14 residues. Written as DNA, the CDR3 is TGTGCCAGCAGTACGGAGGGTAGTGGAGAGACCCAGTACTTC. As protein: CASSTEGSGETQYF.

V usage is TRBV6-5 and J usage is TRBJ2-7; 11 nucleotides match TRBD2. Germline-derived CDR1 and CDR2 are MNHEY and SVGAGI. J lost 2 bases, V lost 4 bases, and 4 bases had no gene match. This CDR3 has 15 amino acids. For the CDR3, the DNA is TGTGCCAGCAGTTCGGGACTAGCGGCCCCCTACGAGCAGTACTTC. This encodes CASSSGLAAPYEQYF.

This chain connects TRBV7-9 to TRBJ1-2, with a weak D call TRBD1 (5 bases). The germline V gene encodes CDR1 SEHNR and CDR2 FQNEAQ (reference sequence). The CDR3 sequence is 14 residues long. V lost 6 bases and J lost 8, with 19 bases in between. This chain's CDR3 is CASSLALGDGGYTF. The CDR3 DNA is TGTGCCAGCAGTTTGGCTCTGGGGGACGGCGGCTACACCTTC.